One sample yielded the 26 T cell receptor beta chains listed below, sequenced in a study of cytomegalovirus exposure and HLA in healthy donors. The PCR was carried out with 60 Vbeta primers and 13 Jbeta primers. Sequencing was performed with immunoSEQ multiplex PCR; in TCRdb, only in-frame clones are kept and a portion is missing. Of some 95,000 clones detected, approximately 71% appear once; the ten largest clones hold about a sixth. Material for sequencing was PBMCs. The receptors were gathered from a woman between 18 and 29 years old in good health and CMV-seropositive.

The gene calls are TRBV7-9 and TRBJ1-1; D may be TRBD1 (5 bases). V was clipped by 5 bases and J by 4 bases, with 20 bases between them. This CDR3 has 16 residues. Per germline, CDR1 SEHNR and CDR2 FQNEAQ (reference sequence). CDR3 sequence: CASSPSTHMGGTEAFF. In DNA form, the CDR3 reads TGTGCCAGCAGCCCTAGTACCCACATGGGGGGCACTGAAGCTTTCTTT.

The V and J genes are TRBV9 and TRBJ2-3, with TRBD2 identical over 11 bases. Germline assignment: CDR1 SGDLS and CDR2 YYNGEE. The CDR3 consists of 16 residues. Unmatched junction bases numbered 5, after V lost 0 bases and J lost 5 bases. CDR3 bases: TGTGCCAGCAGCGTAGAAGGGGGGACTAGCGGAGATACGCAGTATTTT. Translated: CASSVEGGTSGDTQYF.

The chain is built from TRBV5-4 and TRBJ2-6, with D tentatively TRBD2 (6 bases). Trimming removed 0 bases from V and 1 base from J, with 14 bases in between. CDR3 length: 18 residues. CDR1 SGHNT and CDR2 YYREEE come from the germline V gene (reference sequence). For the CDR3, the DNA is TGTGCCAGCAGCTTGGTGGGCAGGGCGGGATCTGGGGCCAACGTCCTGACTTTC. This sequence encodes CASSLVGRAGSGANVLTF. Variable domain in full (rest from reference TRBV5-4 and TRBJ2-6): ETGVTQSPTHLIKTRGQQVTLRCSSQSGHNTVSWYQQALGQGPQFIFQYYREEENGRGNFPPRFSGLQFPNYSSELNVNALELDDSALYLCASSLVGRAGSGANVLTFGAGSRLTVL.

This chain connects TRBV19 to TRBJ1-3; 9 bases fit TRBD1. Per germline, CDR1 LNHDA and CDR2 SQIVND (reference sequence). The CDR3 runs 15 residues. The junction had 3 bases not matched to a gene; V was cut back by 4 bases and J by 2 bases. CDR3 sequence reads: CASSTGTGTGNTIYF. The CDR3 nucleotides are TGTGCCAGTAGTACCGGGACAGGGACTGGAAACACCATATATTTT.

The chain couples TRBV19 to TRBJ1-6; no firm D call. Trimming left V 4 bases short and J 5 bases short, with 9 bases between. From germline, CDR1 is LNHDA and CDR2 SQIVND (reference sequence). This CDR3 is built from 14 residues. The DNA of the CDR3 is TGTGCCAGTAGTACTGGGAGAGATAATTCACCCCTCCACTTT. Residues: CASSTGRDNSPLHF.

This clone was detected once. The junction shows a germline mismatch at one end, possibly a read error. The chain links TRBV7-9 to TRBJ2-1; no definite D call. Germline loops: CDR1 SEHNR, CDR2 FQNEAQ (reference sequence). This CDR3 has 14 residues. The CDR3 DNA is TGTTCCAGCAGCTTAGTTGCAGGCTACAATGAGCAGTTCTTC. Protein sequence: CSSSLVAGYNEQFF. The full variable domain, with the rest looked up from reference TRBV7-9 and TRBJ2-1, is DTGVSQNPRHKITKRGQNVTFRCDPISEHNRLYWYRQTLGQGPEFLTYFQNEAQLEKSRLLSDRFSAERPKGSFSTLEIQRTEQGDSAMYLCSSSLVAGYNEQFFGPGTRLTVL.

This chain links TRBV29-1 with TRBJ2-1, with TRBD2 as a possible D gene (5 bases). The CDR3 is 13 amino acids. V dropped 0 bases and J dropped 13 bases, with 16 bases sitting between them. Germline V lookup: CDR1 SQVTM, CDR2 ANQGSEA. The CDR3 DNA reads TGCAGCGTTGAAGATCTTAGAGGGCAGAGCCAGTTCTTC. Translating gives CSVEDLRGQSQFF.

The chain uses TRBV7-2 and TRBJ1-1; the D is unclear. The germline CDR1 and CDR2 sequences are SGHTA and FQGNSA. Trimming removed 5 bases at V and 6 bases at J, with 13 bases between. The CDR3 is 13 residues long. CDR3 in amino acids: CASSLNSLSEAFF. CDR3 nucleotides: TGTGCCAGCAGCCTAAATAGTCTCTCTGAAGCTTTCTTT. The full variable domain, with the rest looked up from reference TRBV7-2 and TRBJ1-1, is GAGVSQSPSNKVTEKGKDVELRCDPISGHTALYWYRQSLGQGLEFLIYFQGNSAPDKSGLPSDRFSAERTGGSVSTLTIQRTQQEDSAVYLCASSLNSLSEAFFGQGTRLTVV.

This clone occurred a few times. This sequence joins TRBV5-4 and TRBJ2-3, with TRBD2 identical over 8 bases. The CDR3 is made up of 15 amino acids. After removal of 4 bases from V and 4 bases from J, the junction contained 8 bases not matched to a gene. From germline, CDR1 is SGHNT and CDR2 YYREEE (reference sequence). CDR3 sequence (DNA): TGTGCCAGCAGCAGGCAAGCGGGAGTGCCAGATACGCAGTATTTT. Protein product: CASSRQAGVPDTQYF.

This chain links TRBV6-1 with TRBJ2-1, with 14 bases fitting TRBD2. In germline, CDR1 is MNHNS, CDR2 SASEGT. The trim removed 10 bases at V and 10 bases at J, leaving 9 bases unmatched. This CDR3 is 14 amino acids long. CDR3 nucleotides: TGTGCCACCTATAGACTAGCGGGAGGGGGGGAGCAGTTCTTC. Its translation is CATYRLAGGGEQFF.

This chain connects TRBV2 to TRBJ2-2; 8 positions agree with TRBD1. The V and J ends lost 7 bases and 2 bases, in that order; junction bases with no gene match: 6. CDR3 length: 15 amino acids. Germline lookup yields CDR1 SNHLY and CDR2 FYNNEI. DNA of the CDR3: TGTGCCAGCATGAGAGACAGGGGTAACACCGGGGAGCTGTTTTTT. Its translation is CASMRDRGNTGELFF.

CDR3 in amino acids: CASSPTPGQGNEQFF. For the CDR3, the DNA is TGTGCCAGTAGTCCCACGCCGGGACAGGGCAATGAGCAGTTCTTC. This chain connects TRBV19 to TRBJ2-1; 9 bases fit TRBD1. Germline lookup yields CDR1 LNHDA and CDR2 SQIVND (reference sequence). CDR3 length: 15 amino acids. V gave up 5 bases and J gave up 6 bases; unmatched junction bases: 8.

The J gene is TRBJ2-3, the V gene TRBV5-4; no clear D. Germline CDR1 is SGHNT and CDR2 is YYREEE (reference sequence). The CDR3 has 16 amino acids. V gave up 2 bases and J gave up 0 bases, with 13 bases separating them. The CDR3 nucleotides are TGTGCCAGCAGCTTTGGCAGGCCTCTGAGCACAGATACGCAGTATTTT. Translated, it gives CASSFGRPLSTDTQYF.

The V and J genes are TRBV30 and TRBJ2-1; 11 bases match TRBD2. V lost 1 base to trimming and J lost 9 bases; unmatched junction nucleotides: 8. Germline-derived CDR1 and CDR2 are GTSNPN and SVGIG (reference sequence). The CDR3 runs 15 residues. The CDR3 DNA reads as TGTGCCTGGAGTGGACTAGCGGGACGAGGCCTTGAGCAGTTCTTC. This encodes CAWSGLAGRGLEQFF.

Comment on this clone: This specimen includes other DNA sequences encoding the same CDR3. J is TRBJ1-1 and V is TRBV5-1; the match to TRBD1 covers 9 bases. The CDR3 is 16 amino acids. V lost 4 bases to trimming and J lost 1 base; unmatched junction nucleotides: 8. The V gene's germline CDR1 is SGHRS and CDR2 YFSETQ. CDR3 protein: CASSPLRQGGNTEAFF. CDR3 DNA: TGCGCCAGCAGCCCGCTCCGACAGGGGGGGAACACTGAAGCTTTCTTT.

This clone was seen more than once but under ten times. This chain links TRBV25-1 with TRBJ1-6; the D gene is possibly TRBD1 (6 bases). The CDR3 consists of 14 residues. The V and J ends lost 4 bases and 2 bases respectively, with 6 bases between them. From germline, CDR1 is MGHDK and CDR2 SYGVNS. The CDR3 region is CASSGGPYNSPLHF. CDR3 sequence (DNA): TGTGCCAGCAGTGGGGGGCCCTATAATTCACCCCTCCACTTT.

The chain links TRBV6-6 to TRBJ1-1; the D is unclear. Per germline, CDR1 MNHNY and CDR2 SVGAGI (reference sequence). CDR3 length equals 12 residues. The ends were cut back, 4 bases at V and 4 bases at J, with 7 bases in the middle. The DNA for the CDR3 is TGTGCCAGCAGTTCCCCGGGCACTGAAGCTTTCTTT. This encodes CASSSPGTEAFF.

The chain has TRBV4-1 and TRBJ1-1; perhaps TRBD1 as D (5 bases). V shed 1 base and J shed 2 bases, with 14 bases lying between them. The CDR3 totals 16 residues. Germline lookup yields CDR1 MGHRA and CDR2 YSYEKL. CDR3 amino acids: CASSQGPRALNTEAFF. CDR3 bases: TGCGCCAGCAGCCAAGGGCCCAGGGCATTAAACACTGAAGCTTTCTTT.

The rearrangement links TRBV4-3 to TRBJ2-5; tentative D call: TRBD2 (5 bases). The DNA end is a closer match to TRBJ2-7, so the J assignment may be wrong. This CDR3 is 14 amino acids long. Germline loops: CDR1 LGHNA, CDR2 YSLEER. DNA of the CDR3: TGCGCCAGCAGCCCCCGCGGGCTAGCTGCCGAGCAGTACTTC. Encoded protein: CASSPRGLAAEQYF.

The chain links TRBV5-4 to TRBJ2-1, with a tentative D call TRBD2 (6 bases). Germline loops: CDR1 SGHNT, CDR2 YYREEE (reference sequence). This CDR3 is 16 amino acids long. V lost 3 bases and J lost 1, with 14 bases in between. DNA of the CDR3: TGTGCCAGCAGCTCAGGCGGGGAGAGGTCCTACAATGAGCAGTTCTTC. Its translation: CASSSGGERSYNEQFF.

The CDR3 DNA sequence: TGTGCCAGCAGCATCAGACAGGGGGCCCGCTGGGATAATGAAAAACTGTTTTTT. Its translation: CASSIRQGARWDNEKLFF. This chain joins TRBV7-2 and TRBJ1-4, with 10 positions matching TRBD1. V trimming: 5 bases; J trimming: 4 bases; junction bases outside the gene matches: 13. This CDR3 contains 18 residues. Germline V gene sequence: CDR1 SGHTA, CDR2 FQGNSA.

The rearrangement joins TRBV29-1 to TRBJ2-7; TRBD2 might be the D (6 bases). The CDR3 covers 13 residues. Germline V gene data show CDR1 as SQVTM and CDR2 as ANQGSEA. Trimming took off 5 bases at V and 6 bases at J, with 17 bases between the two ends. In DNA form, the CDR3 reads TGCAGCGTTTATTGGGGCGGGATGCGCGAGCAGTACTTC. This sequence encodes CSVYWGGMREQYF.

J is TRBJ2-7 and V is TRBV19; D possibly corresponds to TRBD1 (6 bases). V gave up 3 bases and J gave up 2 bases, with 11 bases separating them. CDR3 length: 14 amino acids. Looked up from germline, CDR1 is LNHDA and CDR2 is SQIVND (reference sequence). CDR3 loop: CASSMGRGPYEQYF. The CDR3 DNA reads TGTGCCAGTAGTATGGGCAGGGGACCCTACGAGCAGTACTTC.

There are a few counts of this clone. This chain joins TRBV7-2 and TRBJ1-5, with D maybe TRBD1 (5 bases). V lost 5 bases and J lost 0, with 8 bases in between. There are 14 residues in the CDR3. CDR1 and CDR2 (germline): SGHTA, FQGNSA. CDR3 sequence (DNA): TGTGCCAGCAGCCGTGACAGTAGCAATCAGCCCCAGCATTTT. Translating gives CASSRDSSNQPQHF.

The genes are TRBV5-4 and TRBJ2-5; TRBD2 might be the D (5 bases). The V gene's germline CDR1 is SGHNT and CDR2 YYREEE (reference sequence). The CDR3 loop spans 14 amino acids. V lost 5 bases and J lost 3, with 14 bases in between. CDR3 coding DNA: TGTGCCAGCAGGCGGGTGCGAGACAAAGAGACCCAGTACTTC. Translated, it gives CASRRVRDKETQYF.

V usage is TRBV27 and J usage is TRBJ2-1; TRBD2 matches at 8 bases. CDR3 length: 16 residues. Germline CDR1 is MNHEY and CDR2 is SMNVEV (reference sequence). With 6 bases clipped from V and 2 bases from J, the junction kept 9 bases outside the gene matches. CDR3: CASSTISGIPYNEQFF. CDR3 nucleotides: TGTGCCAGCAGCACCATTAGCGGGATCCCCTACAATGAGCAGTTCTTC.